This T cell receptor beta chain was identified during a study of tumor-infiltrating lymphocytes in localized non-small cell lung cancer. CDR1 is MNHEY, CDR2 SVGAGI, per germline. Trimming took 8 bases from V and 6 from J, leaving 16 bases between them. This CDR3 is 13 amino acids long. Comment on this clone: Its antigen is as yet unknown.

Regarding the study as a whole: No T-cell fraction difference was seen between IM1 and IM2 tumors.

This table comes from immunoSEQ multiplex PCR, and its TCRdb copy is limited to in-frame clones, with some not included. The sample lists under 10,000 clones, 60% to 80% occurring once. The TCR sequence derives from a human donor with non-small cell lung cancer. Material for sequencing was lung tumor tissue. The chain couples TRBV6-5 to TRBJ1-1; D possibly corresponds to TRBD1 (5 bases). The CDR3 DNA reads TGTGCCAGCCTGCCGTTCGGGGGGGCTGAAGCTTTCTTT. The encoded protein is CASLPFGGAEAFF.